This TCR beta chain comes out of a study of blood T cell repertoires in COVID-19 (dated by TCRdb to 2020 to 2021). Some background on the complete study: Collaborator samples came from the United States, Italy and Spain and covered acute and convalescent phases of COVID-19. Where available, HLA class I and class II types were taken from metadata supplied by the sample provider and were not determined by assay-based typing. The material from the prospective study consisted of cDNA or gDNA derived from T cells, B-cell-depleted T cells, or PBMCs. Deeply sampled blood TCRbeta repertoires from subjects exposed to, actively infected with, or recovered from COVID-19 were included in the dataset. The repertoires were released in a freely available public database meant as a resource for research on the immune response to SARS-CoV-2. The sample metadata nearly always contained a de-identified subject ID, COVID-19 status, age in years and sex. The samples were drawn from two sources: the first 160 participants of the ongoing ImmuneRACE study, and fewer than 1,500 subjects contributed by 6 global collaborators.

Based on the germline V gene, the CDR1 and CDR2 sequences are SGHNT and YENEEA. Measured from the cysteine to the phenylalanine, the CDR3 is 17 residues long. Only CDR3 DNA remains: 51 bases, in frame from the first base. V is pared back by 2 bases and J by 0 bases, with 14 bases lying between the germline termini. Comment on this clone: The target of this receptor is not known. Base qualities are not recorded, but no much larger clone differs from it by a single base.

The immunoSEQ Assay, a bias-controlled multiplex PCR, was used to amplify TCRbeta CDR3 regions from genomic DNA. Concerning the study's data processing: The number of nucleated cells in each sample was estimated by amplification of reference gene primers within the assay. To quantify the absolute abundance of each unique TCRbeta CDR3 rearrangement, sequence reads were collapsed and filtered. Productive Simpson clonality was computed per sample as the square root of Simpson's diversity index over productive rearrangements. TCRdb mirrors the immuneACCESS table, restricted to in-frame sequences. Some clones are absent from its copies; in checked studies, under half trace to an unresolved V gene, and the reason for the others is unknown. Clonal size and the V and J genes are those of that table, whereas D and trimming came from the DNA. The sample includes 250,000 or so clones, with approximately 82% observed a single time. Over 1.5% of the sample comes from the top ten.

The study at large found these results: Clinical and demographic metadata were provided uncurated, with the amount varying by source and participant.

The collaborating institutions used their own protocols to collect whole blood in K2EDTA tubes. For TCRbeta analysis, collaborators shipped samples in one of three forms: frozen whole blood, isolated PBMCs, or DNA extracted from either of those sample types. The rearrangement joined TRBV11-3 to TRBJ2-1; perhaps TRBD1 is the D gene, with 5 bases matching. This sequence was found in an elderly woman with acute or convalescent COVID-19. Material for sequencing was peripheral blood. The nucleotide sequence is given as TGTGCCAGCAGCTTAACCCGAGGACACCTCTCCTACAATGAGCAGTTCTTC. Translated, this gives CASSLTRGHLSYNEQFF.